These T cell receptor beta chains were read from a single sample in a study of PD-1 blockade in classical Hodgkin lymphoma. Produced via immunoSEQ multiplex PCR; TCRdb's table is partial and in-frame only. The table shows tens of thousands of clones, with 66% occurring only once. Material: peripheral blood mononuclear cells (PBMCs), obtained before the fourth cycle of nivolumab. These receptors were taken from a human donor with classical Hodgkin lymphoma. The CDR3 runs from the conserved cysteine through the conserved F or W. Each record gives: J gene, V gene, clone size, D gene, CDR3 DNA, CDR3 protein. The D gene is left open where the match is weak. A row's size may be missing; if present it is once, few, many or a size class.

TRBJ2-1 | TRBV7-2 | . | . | TGTGCCAGCAGCCCCGAGGGGGGACGTCACAATGAGCAGTTCTTC | CASSPEGGRHNEQFF
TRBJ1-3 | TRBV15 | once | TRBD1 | TGTGCCACCAGCAGTCCGGACAGGGGGTACTCTGGAAACACCATATATTTT | CATSSPDRGYSGNTIYF
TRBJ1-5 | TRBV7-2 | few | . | TGTGCCAGCAGCCTGGGGATCTATAGCAATCAGCCCCAGCATTTT | CASSLGIYSNQPQHF
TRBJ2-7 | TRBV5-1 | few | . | TGCGCCAGCAGCTTGGGTGGTAGCTCCTACGAGCAGTACTTC | CASSLGGSSYEQYF
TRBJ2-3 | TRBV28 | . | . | TGTGCCAGCAGTTTCGCCCGACTAGGGAGCACAGATACGCAGTATTTT | CASSFARLGSTDTQYF
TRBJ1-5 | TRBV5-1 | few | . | TGCGCCAGCAGCTTGGAAGGGGTAGGTCGGGGGCAGCCCCAGCATTTT | CASSLEGVGRGQPQHF
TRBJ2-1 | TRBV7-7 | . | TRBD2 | TGTGCCAGCAGCCCCGGGACTAGCGAGTACAATGAGCAGTTCTTC | CASSPGTSEYNEQFF
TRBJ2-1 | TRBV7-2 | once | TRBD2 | TGTGCCAGCAGCTTACTAGCGGCGTACAATGAGCAGTTCTTC | CASSLLAAYNEQFF
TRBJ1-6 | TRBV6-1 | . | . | TGTGCCAGCAGTGAATACCCAGGGCCCAATTCACCCCTCCACTTT | CASSEYPGPNSPLHF
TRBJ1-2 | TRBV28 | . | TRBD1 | TGTGCCAGCACCCTGGGGGGACAGAACTATGGCTACACCTTC | CASTLGGQNYGYTF
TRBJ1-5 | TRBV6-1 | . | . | TGTGCCAGCAGGGGGGCCAATCAGCCCCAGCATTTT | CASRGANQPQHF
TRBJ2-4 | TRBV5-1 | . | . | TGCGCCAGCAGCTTGGATATACAGACTATAGCCAAAAACATTCAGTACTTC | CASSLDIQTIAKNIQYF
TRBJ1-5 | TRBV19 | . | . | TGTGCCAGTAGTAATGGAAGGATTAATCAGCCCCAGCATTTT | CASSNGRINQPQHF
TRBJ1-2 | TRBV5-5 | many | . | TGTGCCAGCAGCTTTGGGGGAGGCTATGGCTACACCTTC | CASSFGGGYGYTF
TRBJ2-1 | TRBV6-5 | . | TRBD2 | TGTGCCAGCAGATCGACTAGCGGGAGGGTCAATGAGCAGTTCTTC | CASRSTSGRVNEQFF
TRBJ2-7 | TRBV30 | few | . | TGTGCCTGGAGTCGAAACAGGATCTCCTACGAGCAGTACTTC | CAWSRNRISYEQYF
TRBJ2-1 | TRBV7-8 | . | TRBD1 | TGTGCCAGCAGCCACTCAGGGGGAGCCTCCTACAATGAGCAGTTCTTC | CASSHSGGASYNEQFF
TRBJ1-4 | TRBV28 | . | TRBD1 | TGTGCCAGCACTCGACCGGGACAGGGATCTAATGAAAAACTGTTTTTT | CASTRPGQGSNEKLFF
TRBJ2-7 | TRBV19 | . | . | TGTGCCAGTAGTATGCCGGGGGAGACCTACGAGCAGTACTTC | CASSMPGETYEQYF
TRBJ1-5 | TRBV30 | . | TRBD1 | TGTGCCTGGGACAGGGACAATCAGCCCCAGCATTTT | CAWDRDNQPQHF
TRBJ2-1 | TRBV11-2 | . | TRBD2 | TGTGCCAGCAGCCCGGATAGGCCTAGCGGGGGGAATGAGCAGTTCTTC | CASSPDRPSGGNEQFF
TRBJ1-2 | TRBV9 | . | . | TGTGCCAGCAGCGTAAGCCCCAGGGAATTGACCGGCTACACCTTC | CASSVSPRELTGYTF
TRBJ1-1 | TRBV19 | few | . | TGTGCCAGTAGTATAGTGGAGGTCGAACTGGGCACTGAAGCTTTCTTT | CASSIVEVELGTEAFF
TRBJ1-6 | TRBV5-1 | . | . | TGCGCCAGCAGCTTGGAAGGCTCGAGCTCCTATAATTCACCCCTCCACTTT | CASSLEGSSSYNSPLHF
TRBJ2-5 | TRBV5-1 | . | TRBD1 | TGCGCCAGCAGCTTGGCCGGGACAGAGGGCCAAGAGACCCAGTACTTC | CASSLAGTEGQETQYF
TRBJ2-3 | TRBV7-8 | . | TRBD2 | TGTGCCAGCAGCCCCCGGACTAGCGGACCCACAGATACGCAGTATTTT | CASSPRTSGPTDTQYF
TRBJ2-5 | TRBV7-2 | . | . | TGTGCCAGCAGCTTAGCGACCGCCTTAGCAGGGACCCAGTACTTC | CASSLATALAGTQYF
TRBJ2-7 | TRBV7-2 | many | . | TGTGCCAGCAGCTTAGCACCAAGCAGGGCCAACGAGCAGTACTTC | CASSLAPSRANEQYF
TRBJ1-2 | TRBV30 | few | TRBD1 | TGTGCCTGGAGGGACAGGGGCTATGGCTACACCTTC | CAWRDRGYGYTF
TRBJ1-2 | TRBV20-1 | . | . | TGCAGTGCTAGAGACAGAGGCGGCTACACCTTC | CSARDRGGYTF
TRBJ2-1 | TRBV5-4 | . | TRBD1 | TGTGCCAGCAGCCCGAGACAGGGTGGTGGGGCGCAGTTCTTC | CASSPRQGGGAQFF
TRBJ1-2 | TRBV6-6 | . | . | TGTGCCAGCAGTTACGCCTCAAACTATGGCTACACCTTC | CASSYASNYGYTF
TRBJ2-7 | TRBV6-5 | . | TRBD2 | TGTGCCAGCAGGACTAGCGGGGGAACCTACGAGCAGTACTTC | CASRTSGGTYEQYF
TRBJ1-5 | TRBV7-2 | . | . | TGTGCCAGCAGCTTAGATCCCGTTAGCAATCAGCCCCAGCATTTT | CASSLDPVSNQPQHF
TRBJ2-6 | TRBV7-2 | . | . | TGTGCCAGCAGCTTAGCGCCCAACGTCCTGACTTTC | CASSLAPNVLTF
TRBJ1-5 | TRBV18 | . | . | TGTGCCAGCTCACCAGGGCCAGGCAACAATCAGCCCCAGCATTTT | CASSPGPGNNQPQHF
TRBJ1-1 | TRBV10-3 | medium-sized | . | TGTGCCTCGGGAGAAGAGAAAGCTTTCTTT | CASGEEKAFF
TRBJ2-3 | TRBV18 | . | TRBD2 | TGTGCCAGCTCACGGGGTAGCGGGAGCGGCACAGATACGCAGTATTTT | CASSRGSGSGTDTQYF
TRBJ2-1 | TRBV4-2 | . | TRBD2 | TGTGCCAGCAGCCAAGTCCGCCTAGGGCTAGCGGCTACCTACAATGAGCAGTTCTTC | CASSQVRLGLAATYNEQFF
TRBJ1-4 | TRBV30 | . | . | TGTGCCTGGAGTGCTTTGGGTGAGGTTGGTGAAAAACTGTTTTTT | CAWSALGEVGEKLFF
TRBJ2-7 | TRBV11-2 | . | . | TGTGCCAGCAGCTCCTCGTCAATGGGCGAGCAGTACTTC | CASSSSSMGEQYF
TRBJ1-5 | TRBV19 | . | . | TGTGCCAGTAGTATAGGATCGGCCTCAAGCAATCAGCCCCAGCATTTT | CASSIGSASSNQPQHF
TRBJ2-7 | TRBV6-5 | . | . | TGTGCCAGCAGTTACCTGAGTGAAGGCTCCTACGAGCAGTACTTC | CASSYLSEGSYEQYF
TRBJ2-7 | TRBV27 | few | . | TGTGCCAGCAGTTTTCGAGATTCGGGTCTTTACGAGCAGTACTTC | CASSFRDSGLYEQYF
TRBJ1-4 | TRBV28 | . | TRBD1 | TGTGCCAGCAGTCGAGCCACAGGGGACTATGAAAAACTGTTTTTT | CASSRATGDYEKLFF
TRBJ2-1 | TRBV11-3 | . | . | TGTGCCAGCAGCTTAAAAGGATTAGAAACGGCCTACAATGAGCAGTTCTTC | CASSLKGLETAYNEQFF
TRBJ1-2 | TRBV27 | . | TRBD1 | TGTGCCAGCTCTAAAGGACAGGGGTACACCTTC | CASSKGQGYTF
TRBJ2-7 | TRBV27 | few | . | TGTGCCAGCAGTTTATCGTACGGGTACGAGCAGTACTTC | CASSLSYGYEQYF
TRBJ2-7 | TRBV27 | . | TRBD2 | TGTGCCAGCAGTTTCGGGATGGCTGCTGGATCGGGGGGAATTGGATCCTACGAGCAGTACTTC | CASSFGMAAGSGGIGSYEQYF
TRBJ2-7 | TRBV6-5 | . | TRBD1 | TGTGCCAGCAGTTACCAGGGACAGGGTTTGTCCGAGCAGTACTTC | CASSYQGQGLSEQYF
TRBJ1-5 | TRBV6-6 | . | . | TGTGCCAGCAGTTACAACAGGGCCGGTCTCAATCAGCCCCAGCATTTT | CASSYNRAGLNQPQHF
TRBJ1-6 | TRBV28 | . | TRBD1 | TGTGCCAGCAGTTTCCATGACAGGGCTTCACCCCTCCACTTT | CASSFHDRASPLHF
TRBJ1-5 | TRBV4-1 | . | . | TGCGCCAGCAGCCTTGAGAGGGGATCGGGCAATCAGCCCCAGCATTTT | CASSLERGSGNQPQHF
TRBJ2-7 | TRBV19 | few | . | TGTGCCAGTAGTATAGATCGTGCGGGGCGCGAGCAGTACTTC | CASSIDRAGREQYF
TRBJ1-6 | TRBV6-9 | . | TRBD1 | TGTGCCAGCAGTACCTCCGGACAGGGGAATTCACCCCTCCACTTT | CASSTSGQGNSPLHF